This paragraph reports one T cell receptor beta chain. These data originate in a study of cytomegalovirus exposure and HLA in healthy donors. CDR3 size: 12 residues. The germline V gene has CDR1 SEHNR and CDR2 FQNEAQ (reference sequence). V dropped 6 bases and J dropped 1 base, with 6 bases sitting between them. 60 Vbeta and 13 Jbeta primers were used in PCR. Sequencing was performed with immunoSEQ multiplex PCR; in TCRdb, only in-frame clones are kept and a portion is missing. The repertoire consists of about 170,000 clones, with approximately 80% occurring once and the leading ten covering more than 1%.

The sequenced material came from PBMCs. The TCR sequence derives from a boy under 10 years old in good health and CMV-seronegative. The V gene is TRBV7-9, the J gene TRBJ1-1, with D hard to call. CDR3: CASSFRNTEAFF. The DNA for the CDR3 is TGTGCCAGCAGTTTTCGGAACACTGAAGCTTTCTTT.